The 4 T cell receptor beta chains below all came from one sample that was sequenced in a study of cytomegalovirus exposure and HLA in healthy donors. In the PCR, 60 Vbeta and 13 Jbeta primers were used. Method: immunoSEQ multiplex PCR; TCRdb's copy keeps in-frame clones and lacks some. The repertoire holds approximately 160,000 clones, 82% seen once, with 4.5% to 6% in the top ten. The specimen sequenced was PBMCs. The receptors shown here come from a man in his thirties or forties in good health and CMV-seropositive.

The genes are TRBV9 and TRBJ1-6, with 8 bases matching TRBD1. Germline lookup yields CDR1 SGDLS and CDR2 YYNGEE. V lost 3 bases to trimming and J lost 0 bases; unmatched junction nucleotides: 5. The length of the CDR3 is 17 residues. The CDR3 sequence: CASSDRDRSSYNSPLHF. The CDR3 nucleotides read TGTGCCAGCAGCGATCGGGACAGGAGCTCCTATAATTCACCCCTCCACTTT.

V is TRBV6-6 and J is TRBJ2-3, with 10 bases aligning to TRBD2. V gave up 5 bases and J gave up 4 bases; unmatched junction bases: 9. Germline V gene sequence: CDR1 MNHNY, CDR2 SVGAGI (reference sequence). The CDR3 covers 16 residues. The CDR3 here is CASSQPGLAMADTQYF. CDR3 coding DNA: TGTGCCAGCAGTCAGCCGGGACTAGCGATGGCAGATACGCAGTATTTT.

The genes are TRBV6-5 and TRBJ1-4; tentative D call: TRBD1 (6 bases). CDR1 is MNHEY and CDR2 is SVGAGI in the germline V gene. The CDR3 covers 15 residues. V was cut by 6 bases and J by 5 bases, with 16 bases left in between. CDR3 protein: CASSPGEGGNEKLFF. CDR3 in DNA: TGTGCCAGCAGCCCCGGGGAGGGGGGGAATGAAAAACTGTTTTTT.

The V call is TRBV15, the J call TRBJ1-1, with a weak D call TRBD1 (5 bases). Germline CDR1 reads LNHNV; CDR2 reads YYDKDF (reference sequence). The CDR3 loop spans 18 amino acids. V was cut by 0 bases and J by 0 bases, with 17 bases left in between. Written as DNA, the CDR3 is TGTGCCACCAGCAGAGATCGGGGGTCTCTGACCATGAACACTGAAGCTTTCTTT. This sequence encodes CATSRDRGSLTMNTEAFF.